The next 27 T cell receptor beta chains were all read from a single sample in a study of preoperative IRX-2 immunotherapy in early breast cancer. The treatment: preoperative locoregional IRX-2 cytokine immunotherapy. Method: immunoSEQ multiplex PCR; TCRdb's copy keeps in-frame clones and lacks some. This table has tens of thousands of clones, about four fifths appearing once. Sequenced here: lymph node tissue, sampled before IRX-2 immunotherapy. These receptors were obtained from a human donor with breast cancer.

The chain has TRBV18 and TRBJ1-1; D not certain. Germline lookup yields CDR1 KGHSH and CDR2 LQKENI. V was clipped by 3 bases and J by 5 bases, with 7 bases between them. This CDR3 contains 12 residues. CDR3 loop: CASSPEMTEAFF. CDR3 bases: TGTGCCAGCTCACCCGAAATGACTGAAGCTTTCTTT. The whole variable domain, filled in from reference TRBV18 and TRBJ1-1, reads NAGVMQNPRHLVRRRGQEARLRCSPMKGHSHVYWYRQLPEEGLKFMVYLQKENIIDESGMPKERFSAEFPKEGPSILRIQQVVRGDSAAYFCASSPEMTEAFFGQGTRLTVV.

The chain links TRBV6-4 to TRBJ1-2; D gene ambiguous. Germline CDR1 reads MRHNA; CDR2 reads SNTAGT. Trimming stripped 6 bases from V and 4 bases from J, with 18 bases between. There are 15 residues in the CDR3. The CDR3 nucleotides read TGTGCCAGCAGACAAACGGGCCAAAATTTCTATGGCTACACCTTC. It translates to CASRQTGQNFYGYTF.

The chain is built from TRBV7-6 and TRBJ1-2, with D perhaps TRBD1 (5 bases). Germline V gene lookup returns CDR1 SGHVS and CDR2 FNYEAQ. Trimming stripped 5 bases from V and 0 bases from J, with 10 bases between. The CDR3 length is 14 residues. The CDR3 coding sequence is TGTGCCAGCAGCCGGGGGGGGACTAACTATGGCTACACCTTC. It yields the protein CASSRGGTNYGYTF. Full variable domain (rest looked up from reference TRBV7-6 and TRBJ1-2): GAGVSQSPRYKVTKRGQDVALRCDPISGHVSLYWYRQALGQGPEFLTYFNYEAQQDKSGLPNDRFSAERPEGSISTLTIQRTEQRDSAMYRCASSRGGTNYGYTFGSGTRLTVV.

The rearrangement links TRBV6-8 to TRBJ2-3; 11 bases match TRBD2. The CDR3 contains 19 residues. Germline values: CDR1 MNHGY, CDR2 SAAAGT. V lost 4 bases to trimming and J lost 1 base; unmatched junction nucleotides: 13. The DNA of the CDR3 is TGTGCCAGCAGTTCCCAAACCTCGACTAGCGGGGAACGCACAGATACGCAGTATTTT. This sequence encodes CASSSQTSTSGERTDTQYF.

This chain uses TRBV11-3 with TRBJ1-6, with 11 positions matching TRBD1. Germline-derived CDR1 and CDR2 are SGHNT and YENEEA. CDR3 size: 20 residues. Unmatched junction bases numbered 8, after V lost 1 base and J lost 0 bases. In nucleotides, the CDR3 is TGTGCCAGCAGCTTAGGATCGGACAGGGGGCGGCTCTCCTATAATTCACCCCTCCACTTT. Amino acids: CASSLGSDRGRLSYNSPLHF.

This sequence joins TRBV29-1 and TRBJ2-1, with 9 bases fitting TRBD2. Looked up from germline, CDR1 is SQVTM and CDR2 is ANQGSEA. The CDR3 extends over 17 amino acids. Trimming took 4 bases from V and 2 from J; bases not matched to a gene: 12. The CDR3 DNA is TGCAGCGTTGGCGGGCTAGCGGGGACCAAGACCTACAATGAGCAGTTCTTC. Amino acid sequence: CSVGGLAGTKTYNEQFF.

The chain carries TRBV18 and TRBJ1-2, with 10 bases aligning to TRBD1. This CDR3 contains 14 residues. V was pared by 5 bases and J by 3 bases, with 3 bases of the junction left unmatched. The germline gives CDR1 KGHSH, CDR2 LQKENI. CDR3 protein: CASSIGQGDYGYTF. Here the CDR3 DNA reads TGTGCCAGCTCAATCGGACAGGGGGACTATGGCTACACCTTC.

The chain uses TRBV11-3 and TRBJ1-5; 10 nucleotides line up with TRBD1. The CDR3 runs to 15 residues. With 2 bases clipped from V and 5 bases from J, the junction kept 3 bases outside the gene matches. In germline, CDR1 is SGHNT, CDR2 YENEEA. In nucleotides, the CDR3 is TGTGCCAGCAGCTTAAGGGACAGGGGATATCAGCCCCAGCATTTT. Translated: CASSLRDRGYQPQHF.

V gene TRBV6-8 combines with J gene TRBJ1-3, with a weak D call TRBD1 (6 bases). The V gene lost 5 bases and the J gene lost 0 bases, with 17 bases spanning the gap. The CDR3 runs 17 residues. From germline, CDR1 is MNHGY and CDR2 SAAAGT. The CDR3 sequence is CASSDAGTHYSGNTIYF. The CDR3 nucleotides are TGTGCCAGCAGTGACGCCGGGACACACTACTCTGGAAACACCATATATTTT.

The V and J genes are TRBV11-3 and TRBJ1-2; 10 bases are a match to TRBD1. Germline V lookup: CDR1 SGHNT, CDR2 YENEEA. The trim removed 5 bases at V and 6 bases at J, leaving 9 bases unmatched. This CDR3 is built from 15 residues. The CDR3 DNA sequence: TGTGCCAGCAGCCGGCCGGGACAGGGGAGAGATGGCTACACCTTC. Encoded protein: CASSRPGQGRDGYTF.

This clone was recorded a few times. This CDR3 reads CASSIAQGLVNQPQHF. The CDR3, as DNA: TGTGCCAGTAGTATAGCACAGGGACTAGTCAATCAGCCCCAGCATTTT. The chain employs TRBV19 and TRBJ1-5; D may be TRBD1 (6 bases). CDR3 size: 16 residues. CDR1 LNHDA and CDR2 SQIVND come from the germline V gene (reference sequence). Trimming left V 1 base short and J 3 bases short, with 13 bases between.

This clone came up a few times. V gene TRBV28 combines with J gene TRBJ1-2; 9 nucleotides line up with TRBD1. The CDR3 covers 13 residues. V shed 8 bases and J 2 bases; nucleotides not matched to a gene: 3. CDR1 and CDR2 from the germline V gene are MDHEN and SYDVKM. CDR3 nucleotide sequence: TGTGCCAGCGGAACAGGGGGCAACTATGGCTACACCTTC. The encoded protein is CASGTGGNYGYTF.

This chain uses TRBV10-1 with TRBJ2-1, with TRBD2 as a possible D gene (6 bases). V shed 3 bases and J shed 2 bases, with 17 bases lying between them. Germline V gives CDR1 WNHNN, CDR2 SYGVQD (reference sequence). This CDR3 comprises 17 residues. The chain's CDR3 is CASSDSAAGTTYNEQFF. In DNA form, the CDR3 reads TGCGCCAGCAGTGATAGTGCGGCGGGGACGACCTACAATGAGCAGTTCTTC.

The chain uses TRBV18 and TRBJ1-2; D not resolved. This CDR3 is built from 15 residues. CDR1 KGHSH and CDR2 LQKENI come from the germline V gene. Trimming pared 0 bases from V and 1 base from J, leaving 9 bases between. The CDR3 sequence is CASSPPVRFNYGYTF. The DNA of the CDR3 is TGTGCCAGCTCACCACCCGTCCGTTTTAACTATGGCTACACCTTC.

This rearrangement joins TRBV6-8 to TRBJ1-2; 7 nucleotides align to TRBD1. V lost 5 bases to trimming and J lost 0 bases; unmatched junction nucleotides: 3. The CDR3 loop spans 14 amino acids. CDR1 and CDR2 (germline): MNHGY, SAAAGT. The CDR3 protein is CASSKGQPNYGYTF. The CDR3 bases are TGTGCCAGCAGTAAGGGACAGCCTAACTATGGCTACACCTTC.

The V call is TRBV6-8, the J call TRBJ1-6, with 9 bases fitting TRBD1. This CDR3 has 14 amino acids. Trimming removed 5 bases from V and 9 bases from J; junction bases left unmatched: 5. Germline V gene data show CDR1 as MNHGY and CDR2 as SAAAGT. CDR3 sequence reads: CASSALDRGSPLHF. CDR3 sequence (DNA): TGTGCCAGCAGTGCTCTGGACAGGGGTTCACCCCTCCACTTT.

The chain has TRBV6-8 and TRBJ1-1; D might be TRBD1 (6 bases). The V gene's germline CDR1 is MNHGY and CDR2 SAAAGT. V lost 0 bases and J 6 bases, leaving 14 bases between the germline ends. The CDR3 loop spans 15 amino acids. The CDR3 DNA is TGTGCCAGCAGTTACTCCCGGGGGGCAGTAGCTGAAGCTTTCTTT. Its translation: CASSYSRGAVAEAFF.

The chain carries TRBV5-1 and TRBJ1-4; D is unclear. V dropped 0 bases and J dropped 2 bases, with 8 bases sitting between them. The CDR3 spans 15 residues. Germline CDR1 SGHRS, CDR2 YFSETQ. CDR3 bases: TGCGCCAGCAGCTTGGCCGGGTCCACTAATGAAAAACTGTTTTTT. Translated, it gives CASSLAGSTNEKLFF. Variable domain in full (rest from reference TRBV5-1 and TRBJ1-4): KAGVTQTPRYLIKTRGQQVTLSCSPISGHRSVSWYQQTPGQGLQFLFEYFSETQRNKGNFPGRFSGRQFSNSRSEMNVSTLELGDSALYLCASSLAGSTNEKLFFGSGTQLSVL.

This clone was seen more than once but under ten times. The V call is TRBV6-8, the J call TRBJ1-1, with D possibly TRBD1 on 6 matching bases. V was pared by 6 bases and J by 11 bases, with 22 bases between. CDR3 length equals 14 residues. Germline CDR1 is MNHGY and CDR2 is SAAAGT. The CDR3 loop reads CASRNSQGSPVAFF. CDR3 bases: TGTGCCAGCAGAAACTCGCAGGGGAGTCCTGTGGCTTTCTTT.

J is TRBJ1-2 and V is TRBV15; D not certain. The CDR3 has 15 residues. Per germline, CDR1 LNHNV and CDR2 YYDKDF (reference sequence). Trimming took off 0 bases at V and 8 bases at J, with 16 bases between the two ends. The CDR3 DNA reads TGTGCCACCAGCAGAGATATGTTAAGGAAGGACGGCTACACCTTC. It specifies CATSRDMLRKDGYTF.

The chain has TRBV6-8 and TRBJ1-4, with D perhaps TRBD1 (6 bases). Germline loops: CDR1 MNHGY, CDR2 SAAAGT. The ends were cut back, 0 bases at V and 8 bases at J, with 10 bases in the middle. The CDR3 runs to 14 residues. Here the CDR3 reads CASSYSRDTEKLFF. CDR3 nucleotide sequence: TGTGCCAGCAGTTACTCGAGGGACACGGAAAAACTGTTTTTT.

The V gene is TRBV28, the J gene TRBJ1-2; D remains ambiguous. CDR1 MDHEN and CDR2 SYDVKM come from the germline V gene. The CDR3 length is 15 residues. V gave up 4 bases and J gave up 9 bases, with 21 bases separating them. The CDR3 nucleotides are TGTGCCAGCAGTTACGTCGACGCGGCCATTAGAAGCTACACCTTC. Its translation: CASSYVDAAIRSYTF.

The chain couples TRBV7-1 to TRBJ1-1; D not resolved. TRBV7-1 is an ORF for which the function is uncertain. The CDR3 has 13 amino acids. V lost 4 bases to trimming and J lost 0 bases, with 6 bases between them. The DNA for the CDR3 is TGTGCCAGCAGCTTCGGTTTGAACACTGAAGCTTTCTTT. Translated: CASSFGLNTEAFF.

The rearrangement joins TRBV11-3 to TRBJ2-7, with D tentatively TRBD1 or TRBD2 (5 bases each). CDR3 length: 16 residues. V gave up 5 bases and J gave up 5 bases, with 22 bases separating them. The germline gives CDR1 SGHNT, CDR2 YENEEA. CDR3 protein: CASSTNRDVPNDEQYF. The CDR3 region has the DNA TGTGCCAGCAGCACCAACCGGGACGTTCCTAACGACGAGCAGTACTTC.

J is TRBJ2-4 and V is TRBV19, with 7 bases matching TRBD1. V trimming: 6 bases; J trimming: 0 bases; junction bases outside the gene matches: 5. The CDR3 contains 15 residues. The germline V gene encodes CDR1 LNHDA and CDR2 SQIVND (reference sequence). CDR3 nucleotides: TGTGCCAGTAGAGGACAGGCATTAGCCAAAAACATTCAGTACTTC. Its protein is CASRGQALAKNIQYF.

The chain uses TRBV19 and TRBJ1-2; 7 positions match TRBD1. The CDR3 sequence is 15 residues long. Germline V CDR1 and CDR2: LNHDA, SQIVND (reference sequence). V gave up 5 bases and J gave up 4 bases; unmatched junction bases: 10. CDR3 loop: CASSAERGRAYGYTF. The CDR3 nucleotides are TGTGCCAGTAGTGCAGAAAGGGGGCGCGCCTATGGCTACACCTTC.

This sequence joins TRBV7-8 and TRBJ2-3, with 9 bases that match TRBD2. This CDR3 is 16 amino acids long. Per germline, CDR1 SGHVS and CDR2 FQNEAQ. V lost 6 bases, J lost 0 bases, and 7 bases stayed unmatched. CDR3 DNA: TGTGCCAGCAGGGCACGACTAGCGGCTAGCACAGATACGCAGTATTTT. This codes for CASRARLAASTDTQYF.